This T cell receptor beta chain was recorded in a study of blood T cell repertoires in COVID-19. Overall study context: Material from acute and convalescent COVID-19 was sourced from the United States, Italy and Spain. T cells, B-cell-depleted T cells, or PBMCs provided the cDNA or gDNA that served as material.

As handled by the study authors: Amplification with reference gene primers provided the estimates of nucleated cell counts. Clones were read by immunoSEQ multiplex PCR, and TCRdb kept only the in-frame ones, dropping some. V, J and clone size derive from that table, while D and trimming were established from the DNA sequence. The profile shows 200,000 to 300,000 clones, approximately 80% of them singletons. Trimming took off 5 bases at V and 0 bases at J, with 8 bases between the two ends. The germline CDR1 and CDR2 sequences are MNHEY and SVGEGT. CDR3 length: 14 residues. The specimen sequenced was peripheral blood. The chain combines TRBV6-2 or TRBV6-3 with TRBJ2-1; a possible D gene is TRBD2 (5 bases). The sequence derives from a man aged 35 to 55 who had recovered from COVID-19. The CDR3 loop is CASSSTSSYNEQFF. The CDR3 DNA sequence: TGTGCCAGCAGTAGTACTAGCTCCTACAATGAGCAGTTCTTC.